This T cell receptor beta chain was obtained from a study of PD-L1 blockade in urothelial cancer. Across the whole study: Of roughly 30 patients, about 25 were males with bladder-origin urothelial cancer. Prior exposure to chemotherapy in patients amounted to 0 to 3 regimens received. Study findings and constraints: Durable-benefit patients showed greater tumor-associated blood clone expansion at 3 weeks. Better survival was predicted by below-median pretreatment blood TCR clonality.

Sequencing was performed with immunoSEQ multiplex PCR; in TCRdb, only in-frame clones are kept and a portion is missing. This table holds about 56,000 clones, 65% to 90% found once. About this clone itself: The antigen is not known.

CDR3 size: 17 residues. With 6 bases removed from V and 3 bases from J, the gap between germline ends came to 23 bases. Germline CDR1 LGHNT, CDR2 FRNRAP. Sample time point: pretreatment peripheral blood. The specimen comprised PBMCs, sampled around atezolizumab (anti-PD-L1) treatment. The TCR originated in a man between 65 and 79 years old with urothelial cancer. The chain joins TRBV12-5 to TRBJ2-5; weak D call: TRBD1 (5 bases). The CDR3 sequence is CASGLRVATGDKETQYF. DNA for the CDR3: TGTGCTAGTGGCCTCAGGGTTGCTACTGGGGATAAAGAGACCCAGTACTTC.